Below are 25 T cell receptor beta chains sequenced from a single sample in a study of shared clonotypes between healthy human individuals. Data came from immunoSEQ multiplex PCR; TCRdb stores just in-frame clones and leaves some out. The profile shows about 2.2 million clones, around 93% of them singletons. Positive CCR7 selection of CD45RO-negative cells yielded the naive CD8 cells, and terminally differentiated effector memory CD45RA+ cells were excluded. Source material: naive CD8+ T cells from PBMCs. The receptors stem from a man in his late teens or twenties in good health. Some clones in this sample may be carry-over from other donors' samples.

The CDR3 protein is CASSHTDGITEAFF. The DNA of the CDR3 is TGTGCCAGCAGCCATACGGACGGAATCACTGAAGCTTTCTTT. The chain combines TRBV4-2 with TRBJ1-1; D is unclear. Trimming removed 3 bases from V and 4 bases from J, with 12 bases in between. This CDR3 spans 14 amino acids. Germline CDR1 reads LGHNA; CDR2 reads YNFKEQ.

V is TRBV28 and J is TRBJ1-1; 11 bases align to TRBD1. Germline CDR1 reads MDHEN; CDR2 reads SYDVKM. The CDR3 runs to 14 residues. Unmatched junction bases numbered 5, after V lost 5 bases and J lost 6 bases. In nucleotides, the CDR3 is TGTGCCAGCAGTCCGGGACAGGGGGGCGCTGAAGCTTTCTTT. This sequence encodes CASSPGQGGAEAFF. The full variable domain, its missing parts supplied by reference TRBV28 and TRBJ1-1, is DVKVTQSSRYLVKRTGEKVFLECVQDMDHENMFWYRQDPGLGLRLIYFSYDVKMKEKGDIPEGYSVSREKKERFSLILESASTNQTSMYLCASSPGQGGAEAFFGQGTRLTVV.

This chain joins TRBV5-6 and TRBJ2-3, with TRBD1 matching 7 bases. The length of the CDR3 is 16 residues. The trim removed 0 bases at V and 2 bases at J, leaving 6 bases unmatched. The germline V gene encodes CDR1 SGHDT and CDR2 YYEEEE. In DNA form, the CDR3 reads TGTGCCAGCAGCTTGGCCGGGACAGCGACCACAGATACGCAGTATTTT. It codes for CASSLAGTATTDTQYF. The entire variable domain, with the rest obtained from reference TRBV5-6 and TRBJ2-3, is as follows: DAGVTQSPTHLIKTRGQQVTLRCSPKSGHDTVSWYQQALGQGPQFIFQYYEEEERQRGNFPDRFSGHQFPNYSSELNVNALLLGDSALYLCASSLAGTATTDTQYFGPGTRLTVL.

The V gene is TRBV5-6, the J gene TRBJ2-2, with D possibly matching TRBD2 (6 bases). Germline V gives CDR1 SGHDT, CDR2 YYEEEE. The CDR3 contains 14 residues. Between the trimmed V and J ends, which lost 3 bases and 4 bases, there was a span of 10 bases. For the CDR3, the DNA is TGTGCCAGCAGCTGGGGAGGAGGCACCGGGGAGCTGTTTTTT. Protein sequence: CASSWGGGTGELFF.

The chain is built from TRBV2 and TRBJ2-7; D is perhaps TRBD2 (6 bases). The germline V gene has CDR1 SNHLY and CDR2 FYNNEI. V dropped 0 bases and J dropped 7 bases, with 10 bases sitting between them. The CDR3 is made up of 13 amino acids. In nucleotides, the CDR3 is TGTGCCAGCAGTGAAGCTGAGCGGGTTGAGCAGTACTTC. Amino acid sequence: CASSEAERVEQYF.

This chain uses TRBV6-1 with TRBJ2-1; TRBD2 agrees at 10 bases. This CDR3 has 15 residues. V shed 1 base, J shed 10 bases, and the junction held 7 bases outside the gene matches. Germline V CDR1 and CDR2: MNHNS, SASEGT. The CDR3 is CASSEEGSGRTEQFF. The CDR3 nucleotides read TGTGCCAGCAGTGAAGAAGGTAGCGGGAGGACGGAGCAGTTCTTC.

The chain joins TRBV2 to TRBJ2-2; 9 bases are shared with TRBD2. Per germline, CDR1 SNHLY and CDR2 FYNNEI. This CDR3 is built from 16 residues. V shed 6 bases, J shed 5 bases, and the junction held 10 bases outside the gene matches. CDR3 protein: CASRAIAGVETGELFF. The DNA of the CDR3 is TGTGCCAGCAGGGCAATAGCGGGAGTAGAGACCGGGGAGCTGTTTTTT.

The rearrangement joins TRBV15 to TRBJ2-1; no firm D call. CDR3 size: 14 residues. Germline values: CDR1 LNHNV, CDR2 YYDKDF (reference sequence). V was cut by 1 base and J by 9 bases, with 13 bases left in between. The CDR3 bases are TGTGCCACCAGCAGAGTCAAGAGTACGGTTGAGCAGTTCTTC. Translated, it gives CATSRVKSTVEQFF.

The V call is TRBV7-9, the J call TRBJ2-2; D is unclear. This CDR3 is built from 13 residues. V lost 5 bases, J lost 5 bases, and 9 bases lay in between. The germline gives CDR1 SEHNR, CDR2 FQNEAQ (reference sequence). CDR3 bases: TGTGCCAGCAGCGCCGCTTTGACCGGGGAGCTGTTTTTT. Protein sequence: CASSAALTGELFF.

The chain combines TRBV6-1 with TRBJ1-5, with no clear D. The CDR3 runs to 16 residues. Germline V CDR1 and CDR2: MNHNS, SASEGT. The ends were cut back, 2 bases at V and 3 bases at J, with 14 bases in the middle. As DNA, the CDR3 is TGTGCCAGCAGTGAACTCCGATTTTCAGACAATCAGCCCCAGCATTTT. This gives the protein CASSELRFSDNQPQHF.

The chain carries TRBV13 and TRBJ2-3; possibly TRBD1 or TRBD2 for D (5 bases each). The CDR3 contains 17 residues. The V gene lost 5 bases and the J gene lost 0 bases, with 18 bases spanning the gap. Germline V gene data show CDR1 as PRHDT and CDR2 as FYEKMQ (reference sequence). CDR3 sequence reads: CASSGGSHLTSTDTQYF. The CDR3 nucleotides are TGTGCCAGCAGCGGGGGATCTCACTTGACCAGCACAGATACGCAGTATTTT. Looking up the rest from reference TRBV13 and TRBJ2-3 gives the full variable domain: AAGVIQSPRHLIKEKRETATLKCYPIPRHDTVYWYQQGPGQDPQFLISFYEKMQSDKGSIPDRFSAQQFSDYHSELNMSSLELGDSALYFCASSGGSHLTSTDTQYFGPGTRLTVL.

About this clone itself: The same CDR3 arises from other DNA sequences in this sample as well. This CDR3 is CASSIGRYEQYF. DNA of the CDR3: TGTGCCAGTAGTATTGGACGGTATGAGCAGTACTTC. This chain connects TRBV19 to TRBJ2-7, with no clear D. The germline V gene has CDR1 LNHDA and CDR2 SQIVND (reference sequence). V was cut by 3 bases and J by 7 bases, with 10 bases left in between. The CDR3 has 12 amino acids.

The chain uses TRBV4-1 and TRBJ2-1, with 10 bases matching TRBD2. The germline CDR1 and CDR2 sequences are MGHRA and YSYEKL. Losses at the gene ends were 4 bases for V and 8 bases for J; bases not matched to a gene: 5. This CDR3 has 14 residues. In nucleotides, the CDR3 is TGCGCCAGCAGCCCGGGGACTAGCGTATATGAGCAGTTCTTC. Translation gives CASSPGTSVYEQFF.

Worth noting for this clone: This sample also contains other DNA sequences that code for the same CDR3. The rearrangement links TRBV6-1 to TRBJ2-7, with D possibly TRBD1 on 6 matching bases. With 3 bases removed from V and 2 bases from J, the gap between germline ends came to 8 bases. Germline CDR1 MNHNS, CDR2 SASEGT. The length of the CDR3 is 13 residues. CDR3 coding DNA: TGTGCCAGCAGTGACAGGGGAGCCTACGAGCAGTACTTC. This translates into CASSDRGAYEQYF.

The genes are TRBV2 and TRBJ1-4; tentatively, D is TRBD1 (6 bases). CDR3 size: 18 residues. CDR1 SNHLY and CDR2 FYNNEI come from the germline V gene. The V end was cut by 8 bases, the J end by 0 bases, with 22 bases between. CDR3 region: CASRNRAGALATNEKLFF. The CDR3 nucleotides are TGTGCCAGCCGGAACAGGGCAGGGGCCCTTGCAACTAATGAAAAACTGTTTTTT.

The V gene is TRBV28, the J gene TRBJ2-2; 16 bases agree with TRBD2. V lost 4 bases and J lost 6; bases outside the gene matches: 11. Germline lookup yields CDR1 MDHEN and CDR2 SYDVKM. The CDR3 is made up of 19 amino acids. The CDR3 protein is CASSSGLAGGPAYAGELFF. CDR3 in DNA: TGTGCCAGCAGTTCGGGACTAGCGGGAGGGCCTGCTTATGCCGGGGAGCTGTTTTTT.

The V and J genes are TRBV7-9 and TRBJ2-4; D is unresolved. Germline V gene data show CDR1 as SEHNR and CDR2 as FQNEAQ (reference sequence). The V end was cut by 5 bases, the J end by 3 bases, with 14 bases between. The CDR3 has 15 residues. CDR3 nucleotides: TGTGCCAGCAGCGACGGACGGAGAGGCAAAAACATTCAGTACTTC. Residues: CASSDGRRGKNIQYF.

Regarding this clone: Other nucleotide sequences from this sample produce the same CDR3. The chain recombines TRBV29-1 with TRBJ2-7, with 9 bases matching TRBD2. Trimming at V came to 6 bases and at J to 2 bases, leaving 5 bases not matched to a gene. The germline V gene has CDR1 SQVTM and CDR2 ANQGSEA. The CDR3 spans 13 residues. The CDR3 DNA reads as TGCAGCGTCGCGGGGGGGCCTACCTACGAGCAGTACTTC. Encoded protein: CSVAGGPTYEQYF.

The rearrangement uses TRBV5-6 and TRBJ2-1; 9 bases fit TRBD1. The V and J ends lost 4 bases and 5 bases, in that order; junction bases with no gene match: 1. Germline V gene sequence: CDR1 SGHDT, CDR2 YYEEEE. The CDR3 consists of 13 residues. CDR3 residues: CASSRQGDNEQFF. CDR3 bases: TGTGCCAGCAGCCGACAGGGGGACAATGAGCAGTTCTTC. The complete variable domain, with remaining parts taken from reference TRBV5-6 and TRBJ2-1, reads DAGVTQSPTHLIKTRGQQVTLRCSPKSGHDTVSWYQQALGQGPQFIFQYYEEEERQRGNFPDRFSGHQFPNYSSELNVNALLLGDSALYLCASSRQGDNEQFFGPGTRLTVL.

This rearrangement joins TRBV27 to TRBJ2-1, with a weak D call TRBD2 (5 bases). Germline V gene data show CDR1 as MNHEY and CDR2 as SMNVEV (reference sequence). V was pared by 4 bases and J by 4 bases, with 14 bases between. The CDR3 has 15 residues. The CDR3 DNA is TGTGCCAGCAGTTCAAACCTAGCACTTTACAATGAGCAGTTCTTC. Residues: CASSSNLALYNEQFF.

The V and J genes are TRBV28 and TRBJ1-5, with a tentative D call TRBD1 (5 bases). The V gene lost 8 bases and the J gene lost 2 bases, with 16 bases spanning the gap. Looked up from germline, CDR1 is MDHEN and CDR2 is SYDVKM. The CDR3 is made up of 15 amino acids. The CDR3 DNA reads as TGTGCCAGCTCGGGGGATGTTTGGGGCAATCAGCCCCAGCATTTT. Amino acids: CASSGDVWGNQPQHF.

This clone has a single count. The rearrangement joins TRBV6-5 to TRBJ2-2, with D perhaps TRBD1 (5 bases). Germline CDR1 reads MNHEY; CDR2 reads SVGAGI. Deletions cut 5 bases from V and 6 bases from J, with 16 bases between. This CDR3 is built from 15 residues. This chain's CDR3 is CASSAPRGGSGELFF. In DNA, the CDR3 is TGTGCCAGCAGTGCACCTAGGGGCGGTTCCGGGGAGCTGTTTTTT.

This clone has only a few counts. The rearrangement uses TRBV7-9 and TRBJ1-2; tentatively, D is TRBD1 (5 bases). The germline V and J ends were trimmed by 5 bases and 6 bases, with 16 bases remaining between them. The germline gives CDR1 SEHNR, CDR2 FQNEAQ (reference sequence). This CDR3 has 14 amino acids. The CDR3 DNA follows: TGTGCCAGCAGCCTAGGGGCTACCCGCGATGGCTACACCTTC. It is translated as CASSLGATRDGYTF.

Note on this clone: The same CDR3 can be traced to other DNA sequences in this sample. The rearrangement uses TRBV9 and TRBJ1-1; no firm D call. CDR3 length equals 13 residues. CDR1 is SGDLS and CDR2 is YYNGEE in the germline V gene. V dropped 2 bases and J dropped 5 bases, with 10 bases sitting between them. CDR3 amino acids: CASSVGRWTEAFF. The CDR3 DNA is TGTGCCAGCAGCGTTGGGCGGTGGACTGAAGCTTTCTTT.

J is TRBJ2-7 and V is TRBV15; tentative D call: TRBD1 (7 bases). The CDR3 consists of 13 residues. The V gene's germline CDR1 is LNHNV and CDR2 YYDKDF (reference sequence). The V end was cut by 5 bases, the J end by 3 bases, with 11 bases between. In nucleotides, the CDR3 is TGTGCCACCAGCGGGGGGACAGTCTACGAGCAGTACTTC. As protein: CATSGGTVYEQYF.